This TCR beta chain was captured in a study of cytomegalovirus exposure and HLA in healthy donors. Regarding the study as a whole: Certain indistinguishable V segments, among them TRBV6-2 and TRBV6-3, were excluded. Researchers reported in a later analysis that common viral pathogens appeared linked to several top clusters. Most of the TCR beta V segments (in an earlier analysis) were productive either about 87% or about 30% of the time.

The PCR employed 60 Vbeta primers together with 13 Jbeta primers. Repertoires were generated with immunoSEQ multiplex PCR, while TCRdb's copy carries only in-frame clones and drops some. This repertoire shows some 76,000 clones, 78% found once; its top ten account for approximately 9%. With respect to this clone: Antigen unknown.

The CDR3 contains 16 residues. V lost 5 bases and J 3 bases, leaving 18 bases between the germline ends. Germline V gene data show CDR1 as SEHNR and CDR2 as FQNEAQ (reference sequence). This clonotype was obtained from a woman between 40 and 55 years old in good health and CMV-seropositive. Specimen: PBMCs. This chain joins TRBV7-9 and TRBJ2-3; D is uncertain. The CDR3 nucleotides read TGTGCCAGCAGCCCAGTTACCCCCAGCGTTACAGATACGCAGTATTTT. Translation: CASSPVTPSVTDTQYF.